This T cell receptor beta chain appears in the sequencing data of a study of blood T cell repertoires in COVID-19. The V gene's germline CDR1 is SEHNR and CDR2 FQNEAQ (reference sequence). This CDR3 is 15 amino acids long. The V and J ends lost 5 bases and 3 bases respectively, with 16 bases between them. Authors' processing steps: Nucleated cell counts were estimated from reference gene primer amplification. Method: immunoSEQ multiplex PCR; TCRdb's copy keeps in-frame clones and lacks some. For V, J and clone size, that table is used; D and trimming come from the DNA. The sample includes about 360,000 clones, about 87% of them seen just once.

The sequenced sample was peripheral blood. This clonotype was sampled from a human donor in a cohort sampled during active COVID-19. V and J are TRBV7-9 and TRBJ1-2; D not resolved. The chain's CDR3 is CASSRSVTEDYGYTF. Written as DNA, the CDR3 is TGTGCCAGCAGCCGGTCGGTTACTGAGGACTATGGCTACACCTTC.